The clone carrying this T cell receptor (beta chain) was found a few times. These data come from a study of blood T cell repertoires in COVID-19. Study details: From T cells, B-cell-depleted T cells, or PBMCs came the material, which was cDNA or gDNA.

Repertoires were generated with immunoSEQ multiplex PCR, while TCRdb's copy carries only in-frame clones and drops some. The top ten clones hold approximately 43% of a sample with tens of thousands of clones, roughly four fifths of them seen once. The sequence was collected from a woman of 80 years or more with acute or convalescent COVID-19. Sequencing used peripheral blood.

The CDR3 DNA reads as TGTGCCAGCTCACCTATCGGAGAAGAGACCCAGTACTTC. This translates into CASSPIGEETQYF. J is TRBJ2-5 and V is TRBV18; no definite D call. The CDR3 has 13 residues. CDR1 and CDR2 (germline): KGHSH, LQKENI. The germline V and J ends were trimmed by 3 bases and 3 bases, with 8 bases remaining between them. Looking up the rest from reference TRBV18 and TRBJ2-5 gives the full variable domain: NAGVMQNPRHLVRRRGQEARLRCSPMKGHSHVYWYRQLPEEGLKFMVYLQKENIIDESGMPKERFSAEFPKEGPSILRIQQVVRGDSAAYFCASSPIGEETQYFGPGTRLLVL.